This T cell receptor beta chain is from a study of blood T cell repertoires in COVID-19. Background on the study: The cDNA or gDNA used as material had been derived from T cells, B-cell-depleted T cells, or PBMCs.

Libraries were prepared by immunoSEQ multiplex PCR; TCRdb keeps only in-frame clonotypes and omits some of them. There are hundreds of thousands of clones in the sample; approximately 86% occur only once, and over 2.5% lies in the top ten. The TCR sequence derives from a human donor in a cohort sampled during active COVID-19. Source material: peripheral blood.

The CDR3 region is CATSRSSGTYNEQFF. Written as DNA, the CDR3 is TGTGCCACCAGCAGATCTAGCGGTACCTACAATGAGCAGTTCTTC. J is TRBJ2-1 and V is TRBV15, with 7 positions matching TRBD2. There are 15 residues in the CDR3. V dropped 2 bases and J dropped 2; count of bases not matched to a gene: 3. Germline V lookup: CDR1 LNHNV, CDR2 YYDKDF (reference sequence).